These 18 T cell receptor beta chains came from one sample sequenced in a study of preoperative IRX-2 immunotherapy in early breast cancer. Using immunoSEQ multiplex PCR, the repertoire was profiled, and TCRdb retains in-frame clones only, with some absent. The sample holds about 34,000 clones, roughly 96% seen once. Indicated treatment: preoperative locoregional IRX-2 cytokine immunotherapy. Sampling was done from a patient treated with IRX-2 immunotherapy. The receptors stem from a human donor with breast cancer.

The V and J genes are TRBV7-9 and TRBJ1-5; D perhaps matches TRBD1 (6 bases). The CDR3 length is 15 residues. Germline CDR1 and CDR2: SEHNR and FQNEAQ (reference sequence). V was clipped by 4 bases and J by 3 bases, with 13 bases between them. The CDR3 region has the DNA TGTGCCAGCAGCTCGGGACAAATGGCCAATCAGCCCCAGCATTTT. Its translation is CASSSGQMANQPQHF.

The chain uses TRBV7-2 and TRBJ2-5; TRBD1 aligns across 9 bases. The CDR3 covers 16 residues. J lost 5 bases, V lost 5 bases, and 12 bases had no gene match. Germline loops: CDR1 SGHTA, CDR2 FQGNSA. The CDR3 loop is CASSARYRGLGETQYF. DNA of the CDR3: TGTGCCAGCAGCGCCCGTTACAGGGGGCTGGGGGAGACCCAGTACTTC.

This chain links TRBV7-6 with TRBJ2-1; D unresolved. The CDR3 is made up of 16 amino acids. The germline V gene encodes CDR1 SGHVS and CDR2 FNYEAQ. The V end lost 5 bases, the J end lost 5 bases, and 19 bases lay between the germline ends. CDR3: CASSPIIARPDNEQFF. Written as DNA, the CDR3 is TGTGCCAGCAGCCCTATCATAGCAAGACCAGACAATGAGCAGTTCTTC.

This clone was observed once. The gene calls are TRBV28 and TRBJ1-1, with TRBD1 identical over 10 bases. Germline V gene sequence: CDR1 MDHEN, CDR2 SYDVKM. CDR3 size: 13 residues. The V and J ends lost 2 bases and 10 bases, in that order; junction bases with no gene match: 4. The CDR3 bases are TGTGCCAGCAGTTTACTGACAGGGGGCTCAGCTTTCTTT. It is translated as CASSLLTGGSAFF.

This rearrangement joins TRBV29-1 to TRBJ2-5; TRBD1 aligns across 7 bases. V lost 7 bases, J lost 4 bases, and 3 bases stayed unmatched. CDR1 is SQVTM and CDR2 is ANQGSEA in the germline V gene. The CDR3 length is 11 residues. CDR3 sequence reads: CSGTGRETQYF. Written as DNA, the CDR3 is TGCAGCGGGACAGGTCGAGAGACCCAGTACTTC.

This clone occurred once. The chain has TRBV7-9 and TRBJ1-2, with 10 bases that match TRBD1. Germline lookup yields CDR1 SEHNR and CDR2 FQNEAQ (reference sequence). The CDR3 loop spans 18 amino acids. V shed 2 bases, J shed 4 bases, and the junction held 13 bases outside the gene matches. The DNA for the CDR3 is TGTGCCAGCAGCTTAAGGTTCGGCCCGGGACAGGGGACCTATGGCTACACCTTC. Protein: CASSLRFGPGQGTYGYTF. Based on the CDR3 plus reference TRBV7-9 and TRBJ1-2, the full variable domain is DTGVSQNPRHKITKRGQNVTFRCDPISEHNRLYWYRQTLGQGPEFLTYFQNEAQLEKSRLLSDRFSAERPKGSFSTLEIQRTEQGDSAMYLCASSLRFGPGQGTYGYTFGSGTRLTVV.

The chain uses TRBV5-1 and TRBJ1-1, with 7 bases that match TRBD1. The junction had 6 bases not matched to a gene; V was cut back by 3 bases and J by 1 base. This CDR3 comprises 15 residues. Germline CDR1 reads SGHRS; CDR2 reads YFSETQ. CDR3: CASSSQGMGNTEAFF. CDR3 coding DNA: TGCGCCAGCAGCTCACAGGGGATGGGGAACACTGAAGCTTTCTTT.

This clone appeared once. CDR3 residues: CASSISDSSYEQYF. The DNA of the CDR3 is TGTGCCAGTAGTATTTCCGACAGCTCCTACGAGCAGTACTTC. The rearrangement joins TRBV19 to TRBJ2-7, with D possibly TRBD1 on 5 matching bases. CDR1 is LNHDA, CDR2 SQIVND, per germline (reference sequence). Between the trimmed V and J ends, which lost 3 bases and 0 bases, there was a span of 9 bases. The CDR3 is 14 amino acids. The full variable domain, completed using reference TRBV19 and TRBJ2-7, is DGGITQSPKYLFRKEGQNVTLSCEQNLNHDAMYWYRQDPGQGLRLIYYSQIVNDFQKGDIAEGYSVSREKKESFPLTVTSAQKNPTAFYLCASSISDSSYEQYFGPGTRLTVT.

The chain joins TRBV4-2 to TRBJ2-7; no definite D call. Germline values: CDR1 LGHNA, CDR2 YNFKEQ. V was clipped by 4 bases and J by 3 bases, with 19 bases between them. CDR3 length equals 16 residues. For the CDR3, the DNA is TGTGCCAGCAGCCGAATGGCTAGTTCAGTAAACTACGAGCAGTACTTC. It codes for CASSRMASSVNYEQYF.

This clone was counted a single time. The CDR3 DNA sequence: TGTGCCCCCCCCGAGCCCCCAGGAAACACTGAAGCTTTCTTT. It codes for CAPPEPPGNTEAFF. The J gene is TRBJ1-1, the V gene TRBV19, with D hard to call. The CDR3 contains 14 residues. Trimming removed 11 bases from V and 2 bases from J, with 18 bases in between. Germline V gene sequence: CDR1 LNHDA, CDR2 SQIVND (reference sequence).

J is TRBJ2-7 and V is TRBV27; TRBD1 agrees at 7 bases. Germline trimming cut 9 bases from V and 3 bases from J; bases unmatched to any gene: 5. Germline V lookup: CDR1 MNHEY, CDR2 SMNVEV (reference sequence). CDR3 size: 12 residues. The chain's CDR3 is CASATGNYEQYF. The CDR3 nucleotides are TGTGCCAGTGCGACAGGGAACTACGAGCAGTACTTC.

The CDR3 DNA reads as TGTGCCAGCAGCTCCCCTTGGGGCACGGAGACCCAGTACTTC. It yields the protein CASSSPWGTETQYF. The genes are TRBV7-2 and TRBJ2-5; TRBD1 might be the D (5 bases). Trimming took 4 bases from V and 5 from J, leaving 14 bases between them. The length of the CDR3 is 14 residues. Germline CDR1 SGHTA, CDR2 FQGNSA.

V is TRBV19 and J is TRBJ1-3; D ambiguous. Trimming took off 4 bases at V and 0 bases at J, with 7 bases between the two ends. The CDR3 runs to 14 residues. Per germline, CDR1 LNHDA and CDR2 SQIVND (reference sequence). CDR3 sequence (DNA): TGTGCCAGTAGTAAGCGGAGCTCTGGAAACACCATATATTTT. It specifies CASSKRSSGNTIYF.

CDR3 in DNA: TGTGCCAGCAGCTTAGAGGGGGCCTACACTGAAGCTTTCTTT. Its translation is CASSLEGAYTEAFF. The chain is built from TRBV7-9 and TRBJ1-1, with 7 bases fitting TRBD1. V lost 1 base and J lost 3; bases outside the gene matches: 2. Germline CDR1 SEHNR, CDR2 FQNEAQ (reference sequence). The CDR3 sequence is 14 residues long.

CDR3 sequence (DNA): TGTGCCAGCAGAGGACGGCTGCAGTACTTC. It is translated as CASRGRLQYF. The chain is built from TRBV2 and TRBJ2-7; the D is unclear. V was pared by 6 bases and J by 9 bases, with 9 bases between. Germline-derived CDR1 and CDR2 are SNHLY and FYNNEI. The CDR3 runs 10 residues.

The V call is TRBV5-4, the J call TRBJ1-2; 9 bases agree with TRBD1. V trimming: 0 bases; J trimming: 8 bases; junction bases outside the gene matches: 5. This CDR3 is built from 14 residues. Germline V lookup: CDR1 SGHNT, CDR2 YYREEE (reference sequence). CDR3 bases: TGTGCCAGCAGCTTGGACAGGGGGCTGGACGGCTACACCTTC. Protein product: CASSLDRGLDGYTF.

As DNA, the CDR3 is TGCGCCAGCAGCCAAGGACTTCTCCAGGGGGTAGAGCAGTACTTC. Its translation: CASSQGLLQGVEQYF. V and J are TRBV4-1 and TRBJ2-7, with 7 nucleotides matching TRBD1. Losses at the gene ends were 1 base for V and 7 bases for J; bases not matched to a gene: 10. The length of the CDR3 is 15 residues. Per germline, CDR1 MGHRA and CDR2 YSYEKL.

The CDR3 sequence is CASSTPGQGLAQYF. CDR3 DNA sequence: TGTGCCAGCAGCACACCGGGACAGGGGTTGGCCCAGTACTTC. J is TRBJ2-5 and V is TRBV7-6; TRBD1 aligns across 10 bases. The CDR3 has 14 residues. Germline CDR1 SGHVS, CDR2 FNYEAQ. Trimming at V came to 5 bases and at J to 9 bases, leaving 9 bases not matched to a gene.